This entry lists 2 T cell receptor beta chains sequenced from one sample in a study of human T cells and chemical hapten exposure (dated by TCRdb to about 2021). Sample time point, as interpreted from the label and publication: patch test 3, about 24 weeks after DPC sensitization. This specimen's treatment or condition label, per the study, means: therapeutic diphenylcyclopropenone sensitization with weekly scalp DPC. Preparation of the library involved RACE. Sequenced on a NextSeq 500. The public reads were run again by TCRdb, first through fastp at Q25 and then through MiXCR, and only productive beta chains were kept. Each CDR3 protein appears once, grouped with its most common genes and DNA. The sample includes over 150,000 distinct CDR3 sequences, with 28% observed a single time. About 2.1% of the sample lies in the top ten. The specimen comprised whole blood, sampled in connection with sensitization to the hapten diphenylcyclopropenone (DPC). These receptor sequences come from a woman in her late teens or twenties with alopecia areata. Some clones in this sample may be carry-over from other donors' samples.

V usage is TRBV11-2 and J usage is TRBJ1-2; possible D gene TRBD1, 6 bases. V was clipped by 5 bases and J by 6 bases, with 19 bases between them. This CDR3 is 15 amino acids long. Germline CDR1 is SGHAT and CDR2 is FQNNGV. CDR3 in DNA: TGTGCCAGCAGCCGCCCGGGGGCCAGGGGAAATGGCTACACCTTC. Translated: CASSRPGARGNGYTF.

The chain employs TRBV5-1 and TRBJ1-1, with D maybe TRBD1 (5 bases). Trimming stripped 0 bases from V and 0 bases from J, with 9 bases between. Germline loops: CDR1 SGHRS, CDR2 YFSETQ. This CDR3 is built from 15 residues. The CDR3 nucleotides are TGCGCCAGCAGCTTGGAGGGAGGGGTGAACACTGAAGCTTTCTTT. This encodes CASSLEGGVNTEAFF.